Below are 25 T cell receptor beta chains sequenced from a single sample in a study of T cell responses to AZD1222 COVID-19 vaccine. The method was immunoSEQ multiplex PCR; TCRdb's version includes in-frame clones alone and lacks a portion of them. The table lists about 100,000 clones, more than 75% of them singletons, with 3% to 4% in the top ten. Here the sequenced sample was peripheral blood, taken 28 days after the second dose of the MenACWY control vaccine. These receptors all stem from an adult who received the MenACWY meningococcal vaccine as a control.

The genes are TRBV7-5 and TRBJ2-3; TRBD2 reflects the table's D call only, with no check against the DNA. TRBV7-5 is designated a pseudogene. The CDR3 is 15 amino acids. The CDR3 coding sequence is TGTGCCAGAAGTCGAATAGCGGGGGGGCCTGATACGCAGTATTTT. Encoded protein: CARSRIAGGPDTQYF.

This rearrangement joins TRBV28 to TRBJ1-2; TRBD1 might be the D (6 bases). With 3 bases removed from V and 2 bases from J, the gap between germline ends came to 28 bases. Germline lookup yields CDR1 MDHEN and CDR2 SYDVKM. This CDR3 is 20 amino acids long. CDR3 sequence (DNA): TGTGCCAGCAGTTTGAGTCGGCTAACCGGGGGCGCAGTGGAAAACTATGGCTACACCTTC. This translates into CASSLSRLTGGAVENYGYTF.

The chain carries TRBV19 and TRBJ1-6; 12 bases match TRBD1. The germline V gene has CDR1 LNHDA and CDR2 SQIVND (reference sequence). The V segment lost 3 bases and the J segment 10 bases; nucleotides outside the gene matches: 4. The CDR3 totals 15 residues. Here the CDR3 DNA reads TGTGCCAGTAGTATTGGCGGGACAGGGGGCTCACCCCTCCACTTT. Residues: CASSIGGTGGSPLHF.

This clone occurred a few times. The chain uses TRBV19 and TRBJ1-1, with TRBD1 as a possible D gene (5 bases). Germline values: CDR1 LNHDA, CDR2 SQIVND (reference sequence). The CDR3 spans 14 residues. V was trimmed by 2 bases and J by 4 bases, leaving 11 bases between them. The CDR3: CASSITLGTTEAFF. DNA for the CDR3: TGTGCCAGTAGTATAACCCTAGGGACCACTGAAGCTTTCTTT. Supplemented by reference TRBV19 and TRBJ1-1, the full variable domain reads DGGITQSPKYLFRKEGQNVTLSCEQNLNHDAMYWYRQDPGQGLRLIYYSQIVNDFQKGDIAEGYSVSREKKESFPLTVTSAQKNPTAFYLCASSITLGTTEAFFGQGTRLTVV.

J is TRBJ2-7 and V is TRBV6-5; D uncertain. The ends were cut back, 2 bases at V and 1 base at J, with 9 bases in the middle. This CDR3 comprises 14 residues. Looked up from germline, CDR1 is MNHEY and CDR2 is SVGAGI. DNA of the CDR3: TGTGCCAGCAGTTACCAGCAGTTATCCTACGAGCAGTACTTC. It codes for CASSYQQLSYEQYF.

The rearrangement links TRBV28 to TRBJ1-2; perhaps TRBD1 as D (5 bases). Germline V gene data show CDR1 as MDHEN and CDR2 as SYDVKM. The CDR3 length is 12 residues. V was cut by 8 bases and J by 2 bases, with 9 bases left in between. The chain's CDR3 is CASQGMNYGYTF. The CDR3 DNA sequence: TGTGCCAGCCAGGGAATGAACTATGGCTACACCTTC.

The chain joins TRBV5-1 to TRBJ2-7; perhaps TRBD2 as D (5 bases). V dropped 0 bases and J dropped 0 bases, with 10 bases sitting between them. The CDR3 contains 15 residues. Germline V gene lookup returns CDR1 SGHRS and CDR2 YFSETQ. The CDR3 spells CASSLGDGGSYEQYF. As DNA, the CDR3 is TGCGCCAGCAGCTTGGGAGACGGAGGCTCCTACGAGCAGTACTTC.

The chain employs TRBV4-3 and TRBJ2-7, with no clear D. Trimming took 0 bases from V and 2 from J, leaving 14 bases between them. Germline lookup yields CDR1 LGHNA and CDR2 YSLEER. The CDR3 is 16 amino acids. The CDR3 sequence is CASSQDEYAVTYEQYF. For the CDR3, the DNA is TGCGCCAGCAGCCAAGATGAATATGCAGTAACCTACGAGCAGTACTTC.

The rearrangement joins TRBV27 to TRBJ1-4; no definite D call. V lost 2 bases, J lost 7 bases, and 11 bases lay in between. The length of the CDR3 is 14 residues. The germline V gene encodes CDR1 MNHEY and CDR2 SMNVEV (reference sequence). CDR3 nucleotide sequence: TGTGCCAGCAGTTTAAAGGGCTTGTTTGAAAAACTGTTTTTT. Translating it yields CASSLKGLFEKLFF.

The rearrangement uses TRBV4-2 and TRBJ2-7, with D perhaps TRBD1 (5 bases). Germline V gives CDR1 LGHNA, CDR2 YNFKEQ. V lost 4 bases and J 0 bases, leaving 19 bases between the germline ends. The CDR3 loop spans 17 amino acids. In nucleotides, the CDR3 is TGTGCCAGCAGCCCGTATGAAGCTATAGACAGCTCCTACGAGCAGTACTTC. This gives the protein CASSPYEAIDSSYEQYF.

The gene calls are TRBV7-2 and TRBJ2-1; 7 bases line up with TRBD1. CDR3 size: 15 residues. Per the germline V gene, CDR1 is SGHTA and CDR2 is FQGNSA. J lost 7 bases, V lost 3 bases, and 9 bases had no gene match. The CDR3 DNA sequence: TGTGCCAGCAGCTTTAACAGGGGCGGGTCGAATGAGCAGTTCTTC. Residues: CASSFNRGGSNEQFF.

The chain couples TRBV7-8 to TRBJ2-7; no clear D. Germline CDR1 and CDR2: SGHVS and FQNEAQ. V was trimmed by 5 bases and J by 5 bases, leaving 10 bases between them. The CDR3 totals 12 residues. This chain's CDR3 is CASSRNTHEQYF. For the CDR3, the DNA is TGTGCCAGCAGCCGGAACACCCACGAGCAGTACTTC.

V and J are TRBV10-1 and TRBJ2-7, with TRBD1 matching over 8 bases. The CDR3 extends over 15 amino acids. After removal of 3 bases from V and 7 bases from J, the junction contained 11 bases not matched to a gene. Per the germline V gene, CDR1 is WNHNN and CDR2 is SYGVQD (reference sequence). CDR3 DNA: TGCGCCAGCAGTGATCCTTCGCAGGGGGCTAGGGAGCAGTACTTC. Its protein is CASSDPSQGAREQYF.

This sequence joins TRBV30 and TRBJ2-7; D tentatively reads TRBD1 or TRBD2 (6 bases each). Germline V CDR1 and CDR2: GTSNPN, SVGIG (reference sequence). The CDR3 runs 15 residues. With 0 bases removed from V and 7 bases from J, the gap between germline ends came to 19 bases. CDR3 sequence (DNA): TGTGCCTGGAGTGTACTGTTCAGGGGCGGAGGGGAGCAGTACTTC. It encodes CAWSVLFRGGGEQYF.

The gene calls are TRBV12-3 or TRBV12-4 and TRBJ1-2, with D perhaps matching TRBD1 (6 bases). V dropped 1 base and J dropped 8 bases, with 11 bases sitting between them. The CDR3 length is 13 residues. The CDR3 loop is CASSLVTGRGYTF. CDR3 in DNA: TGTGCCAGCAGTTTAGTAACAGGGAGAGGCTACACCTTC.

This clone was detected once. The CDR3 here is CASSSLGQEKETQYF. CDR3 DNA sequence: TGTGCCAGCAGTTCCCTGGGGCAGGAGAAAGAGACCCAGTACTTC. The chain joins TRBV28 to TRBJ2-5; TRBD1 is a possible D gene (5 bases). Germline V gene sequence: CDR1 MDHEN, CDR2 SYDVKM. Trimming stripped 4 bases from V and 3 bases from J, with 15 bases between. The CDR3 spans 15 residues.

The CDR3 here is CASSLGLGYEKLFF. The CDR3 coding sequence is TGTGCCAGCAGCTTGGGACTAGGGTATGAAAAACTGTTTTTT. The V gene is TRBV5-5, the J gene TRBJ1-4; D gene uncertain. Trimming pared 0 bases from V and 6 bases from J, leaving 9 bases between. CDR1 is SGHKS, CDR2 YYEKEE, per germline (reference sequence). The length of the CDR3 is 14 residues.

This rearrangement joins TRBV11-2 to TRBJ1-4; possible D gene TRBD1, 6 bases. Per germline, CDR1 SGHAT and CDR2 FQNNGV. V was shortened by 6 bases and J by 7 bases, with 18 bases between the two germline ends. This CDR3 region has 15 residues. The CDR3 spells CASSYQGTRGEKLFF. CDR3 nucleotides: TGTGCCAGCAGTTATCAGGGGACTCGCGGTGAAAAACTGTTTTTT.

The chain is built from TRBV28 and TRBJ2-7; 14 bases are shared with TRBD2. Per the germline V gene, CDR1 is MDHEN and CDR2 is SYDVKM. The CDR3 extends over 18 amino acids. J was trimmed by 0 bases and V by 7 bases; bases with no gene match: 11. The chain's CDR3 is CASTSGLAGASSSYEQYF. The CDR3 DNA reads as TGTGCCAGCACCTCGGGACTAGCGGGGGCTTCGTCCTCCTACGAGCAGTACTTC.

V usage is TRBV7-2 and J usage is TRBJ2-4, with no clear D. Germline V lookup: CDR1 SGHTA, CDR2 FQGNSA. Trimming took off 1 base at V and 3 bases at J, with 7 bases between the two ends. This CDR3 spans 14 amino acids. In DNA, the CDR3 is TGTGCCAGCAGCTTAGGGGGAAACAAAAACATTCAGTACTTC. It yields the protein CASSLGGNKNIQYF.

The rearrangement uses TRBV7-2 and TRBJ2-5; maybe TRBD1 (6 bases). V lost 1 base to trimming and J lost 5 bases, with 14 bases between them. CDR1 and CDR2 from the germline V gene are SGHTA and FQGNSA. The CDR3 has 15 residues. The CDR3 region has the DNA TGTGCCAGCAGCTTAGAAAGGGGGAGTTGGGAGACCCAGTACTTC. Its protein product is CASSLERGSWETQYF.

The chain joins TRBV27 to TRBJ1-3; D call uncertain. Trimming took 2 bases from V and 0 from J, leaving 11 bases between them. This CDR3 is 16 amino acids long. Germline V gene lookup returns CDR1 MNHEY and CDR2 SMNVEV (reference sequence). The CDR3 is CASSLGRPDSGNTIYF. The DNA of the CDR3 is TGTGCCAGCAGTTTAGGGAGGCCTGACTCTGGAAACACCATATATTTT.

CDR3 in amino acids: CAIRSGYANTGELFF. The DNA for the CDR3 is TGTGCCATCAGGAGTGGATACGCCAACACCGGGGAGCTGTTTTTT. The V and J genes are TRBV10-3 and TRBJ2-2; D remains ambiguous. Deletions cut 6 bases from V and 2 bases from J, with 13 bases between. The CDR3 covers 15 residues. The germline V gene encodes CDR1 ENHRY and CDR2 SYGVKD.

The chain combines TRBV27 with TRBJ1-2, with 7 bases that match TRBD1. Trimming removed 3 bases from V and 5 bases from J; junction bases left unmatched: 9. Per germline, CDR1 MNHEY and CDR2 SMNVEV (reference sequence). The CDR3 is made up of 15 amino acids. CDR3 loop: CASSFTTGPRYGYTF. In DNA, the CDR3 is TGTGCCAGCAGTTTCACGACAGGGCCCAGATATGGCTACACCTTC.

V usage is TRBV23-1 and J usage is TRBJ1-5; D gene uncertain. TRBV23-1 is an ORF, with its function uncertain. This CDR3 spans 17 amino acids. The germline V and J ends were trimmed by 0 bases and 2 bases, with 14 bases remaining between them. The CDR3 is CASSQSSKDYGNQPQHF. CDR3 nucleotide sequence: TGCGCCAGCAGTCAATCTTCGAAGGATTACGGCAATCAGCCCCAGCATTTT.